A single sample gave rise to the 11 T cell receptor beta chains below, sequenced in a study of response to subunit inactivated influenza vaccine. TCRdb redid the calling of the RT-PCR reads with MiXCR, one entry per CDR3 protein. The data contain roughly 620,000 distinct CDR3 sequences, roughly 10% of them singletons. The same data also went into a second study, on T cells expressing NK-cell markers. That paper notes: TCR beta libraries carry UMIs added by 5'RACE template switching.

Sample: PBMCs from blood, taken on the day of vaccination. The receptors were sampled from a man in his fifties or sixties who received an inactivated influenza vaccine.

This clonotype was counted between two and nine times. Sequence at one end of the junction differs from germline and may be a read error. The chain recombines TRBV3-1 with TRBJ2-2; a possible D gene is TRBD2 (6 bases). The germline CDR1 and CDR2 sequences are LGHDT and YNNKEL (reference sequence). The CDR3 contains 16 residues. The CDR3 sequence: CASSQDLGGDTGELFF. CDR3 DNA: TGTGCCAGCAGCCAAGATTTGGGAGGAGACACCGGGGAGCTTTTTTTT. Full variable domain (missing parts from reference TRBV3-1 and TRBJ2-2): DTAVSQTPKYLVTQMGNDKSIKCEQNLGHDTMYWYKQDSKKFLKIMFSYNNKELIINETVPNRFSPKSPDKAHLNLHINSLELGDSAVYFCASSQDLGGDTGELFFGEGSRLTVL.

This chain links TRBV12-3 or TRBV12-4 with TRBJ2-3; 9 positions match TRBD1. This CDR3 is built from 15 residues. V trimming: 6 bases; J trimming: 5 bases; junction bases outside the gene matches: 9. The CDR3 spells CASSPQGASIDTQYF. The DNA for the CDR3 is TGTGCCAGCAGCCCACAGGGGGCGAGTATAGATACGCAGTATTTT.

The chain recombines TRBV4-2 with TRBJ2-5; 9 positions match TRBD1. V gave up 1 base and J gave up 5 bases; unmatched junction bases: 2. Germline CDR1 LGHNA, CDR2 YNFKEQ. This CDR3 has 14 amino acids. Here the CDR3 reads CASSQVGQGETQYF. The CDR3 region has the DNA TGTGCCAGCAGCCAAGTTGGACAGGGGGAGACCCAGTACTTC.

This CDR3 reads CASSMPGHGNGELFF. The DNA of the CDR3 is TGCGCCAGCAGCATGCCGGGACATGGAAACGGGGAGCTGTTTTTT. The V and J genes are TRBV5-1 and TRBJ2-2, with D possibly TRBD1 on 6 matching bases. Trimming pared 4 bases from V and 7 bases from J, leaving 17 bases between. From germline, CDR1 is SGHRS and CDR2 YFSETQ. The CDR3 contains 15 residues.

This clonotype was observed a few times. The V and J genes are TRBV2 and TRBJ2-7; D perhaps matches TRBD2 (7 bases). The ends were cut back, 3 bases at V and 1 base at J, with 13 bases in the middle. The CDR3 runs 15 residues. CDR1 is SNHLY, CDR2 FYNNEI, per germline. The CDR3 DNA reads as TGTGCCAGCAGTGATTTCGGGGGGCAATCCTACGAGCAGTACTTC. This gives the protein CASSDFGGQSYEQYF.

This clonotype was picked up many times. This rearrangement joins TRBV20-1 to TRBJ2-7; 11 nucleotides align to TRBD2. With 3 bases clipped from V and 0 bases from J, the junction kept 4 bases outside the gene matches. The CDR3 has 15 residues. Germline-derived CDR1 and CDR2 are DFQATT and SNEGSKA (reference sequence). As DNA, the CDR3 is TGCAGTGCTAGGGCGGGACTAGCGGCCTCCTACGAGCAGTACTTC. This codes for CSARAGLAASYEQYF.

This clonotype was counted only a few times. This chain links TRBV2 with TRBJ2-7; no reliable D call. CDR1 is SNHLY, CDR2 FYNNEI, per germline. Trimming removed 5 bases at V and 5 bases at J, with 19 bases between. The CDR3 is 15 amino acids. CDR3 nucleotide sequence: TGTGCCAGCAGTCCGTCCGACCGTCCGATGGACGAGCAGTACTTC. Translation gives CASSPSDRPMDEQYF.

In its sample, this clonotype was seen a few times. The rearrangement joins TRBV20-1 to TRBJ2-7; 7 nucleotides match TRBD1. Germline V gene data show CDR1 as DFQATT and CDR2 as SNEGSKA (reference sequence). This CDR3 is 14 amino acids long. V lost 7 bases, J lost 2 bases, and 11 bases stayed unmatched. The CDR3 nucleotides read TGCAGTGGCGGGTTCGGAGGACAGGCCTACGAGCAGTACTTC. This gives the protein CSGGFGGQAYEQYF.

This rearrangement joins TRBV12-3 or TRBV12-4 to TRBJ2-7; D is possibly TRBD1 (5 bases). V lost 5 bases and J lost 7, with 15 bases in between. CDR3 size: 13 residues. The CDR3, as DNA: TGTGCCAGCAGTGATAGGGGTGCCGGGGAGCAGTACTTC. It codes for CASSDRGAGEQYF.

The chain has TRBV7-8 and TRBJ2-7, with D possibly matching TRBD2 (5 bases). Trimming pared 4 bases from V and 1 base from J, leaving 11 bases between. Per the germline V gene, CDR1 is SGHVS and CDR2 is FQNEAQ. This CDR3 spans 14 amino acids. The CDR3 region is CASSYGLLSYEQYF. The CDR3 DNA is TGTGCCAGCAGCTACGGACTGCTGTCCTACGAGCAGTACTTC.

The V gene is TRBV29-1, the J gene TRBJ1-1, with D hard to call. V gave up 2 bases and J gave up 6 bases, with 7 bases separating them. The CDR3 is 11 residues long. Germline CDR1 SQVTM, CDR2 ANQGSEA. In DNA, the CDR3 is TGCAGCGTTGAACGAGAAGCTGAAGCTTTCTTT. It encodes CSVEREAEAFF.